These 4 T cell receptor beta chains came from one sample sequenced in a study of T cells in Graves' hyperthyroidism and ophthalmopathy. From RNA transcripts, TCR beta CDR3 regions were amplified. The TCR CDR3 first-round RT-PCR relied on the HTBI primer set. Using its own MiXCR run on the multiplex PCR reads, TCRdb lists one record per CDR3 protein. The profile shows about 590,000 distinct CDR3 sequences, around 14% of them singletons. Material for sequencing was blood. The receptors stem from a woman in her thirties with Graves' hyperthyroidism.

On this clonotype itself: Germline is not matched at one junction end, which may reflect a read error. The rearrangement uses TRBV2 and TRBJ2-2, with 9 bases fitting TRBD2. There are 14 residues in the CDR3. Germline V gene data show CDR1 as SNHLY and CDR2 as FYNNEI. This CDR3 is CASRAGTSTGELSF. CDR3 in DNA: TGTGCCAGCAGGGCCGGGACTAGCACCGGGGAGCTGTCTTTT.

This clonotype was counted at least ten times. The J gene is TRBJ2-3, the V gene TRBV30, with D tentatively TRBD1 or TRBD2 (5 bases each). Germline V lookup: CDR1 GTSNPN, CDR2 SVGIG (reference sequence). The V and J ends lost 4 bases and 4 bases respectively, with 12 bases between them. This CDR3 comprises 13 residues. The CDR3 reads CAWKGPQSDTQYF. Written as DNA, the CDR3 is TGTGCCTGGAAGGGACCCCAATCAGATACGCAGTATTTT. Looking up the rest from reference TRBV30 and TRBJ2-3 gives the full variable domain: SQTIHQWPATLVQPVGSPLSLECTVEGTSNPNLYWYRQAAGRGLQLLFYSVGIGQISSEVPQNLSASRPQDRQFILSSKKLLLSDSGFYLCAWKGPQSDTQYFGPGTRLTVL.

There are many counts of this clonotype. This rearrangement joins TRBV10-1 to TRBJ2-7; TRBD1 agrees at 7 bases. The CDR3 spans 13 residues. V lost 5 bases to trimming and J lost 0 bases; unmatched junction nucleotides: 1. Germline assignment: CDR1 WNHNN and CDR2 SYGVQD (reference sequence). The CDR3 sequence: CASSWDSSYEQYF. CDR3 sequence (DNA): TGCGCCAGCAGTTGGGACAGCTCCTACGAGCAGTACTTC.

The chain combines TRBV5-6 with TRBJ1-1; 9 bases are shared with TRBD1. CDR3 length equals 16 residues. Germline V gene lookup returns CDR1 SGHDT and CDR2 YYEEEE. V lost 0 bases and J lost 4; bases outside the gene matches: 7. DNA for the CDR3: TGTGCCAGCAGCTTGGTCACTACAGGGGGCGGCACTGAAGCTTTCTTT. Translated, it gives CASSLVTTGGGTEAFF. Complete variable domain (other parts from reference TRBV5-6 and TRBJ1-1): DAGVTQSPTHLIKTRGQQVTLRCSPKSGHDTVSWYQQALGQGPQFIFQYYEEEERQRGNFPDRFSGHQFPNYSSELNVNALLLGDSALYLCASSLVTTGGGTEAFFGQGTRLTVV.